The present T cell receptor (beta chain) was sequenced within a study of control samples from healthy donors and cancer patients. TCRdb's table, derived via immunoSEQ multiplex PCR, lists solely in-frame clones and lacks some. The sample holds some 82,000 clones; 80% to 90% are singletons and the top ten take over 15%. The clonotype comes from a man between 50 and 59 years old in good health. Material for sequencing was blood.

CDR3 protein: CASSGTGRGGEAFF. The CDR3 DNA sequence: TGTGCCAGCTCCGGGACAGGGAGAGGTGGTGAAGCTTTCTTT. The chain couples TRBV2 to TRBJ1-1; 9 nucleotides match TRBD1. Germline values: CDR1 SNHLY, CDR2 FYNNEI. Trimming at V came to 8 bases and at J to 7 bases, leaving 11 bases not matched to a gene. This CDR3 has 14 amino acids.